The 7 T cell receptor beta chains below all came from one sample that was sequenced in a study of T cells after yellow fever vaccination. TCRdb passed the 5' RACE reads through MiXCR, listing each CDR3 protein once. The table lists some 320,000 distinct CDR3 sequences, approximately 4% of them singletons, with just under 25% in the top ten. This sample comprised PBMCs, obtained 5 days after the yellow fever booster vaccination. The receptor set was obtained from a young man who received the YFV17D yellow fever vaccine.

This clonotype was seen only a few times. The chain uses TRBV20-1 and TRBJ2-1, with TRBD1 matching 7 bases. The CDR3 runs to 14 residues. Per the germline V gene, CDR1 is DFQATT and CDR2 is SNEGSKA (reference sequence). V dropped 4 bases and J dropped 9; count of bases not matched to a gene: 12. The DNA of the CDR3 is TGCAGTGCTACCGACCCGACAGGGTACGCTGAGCAGTTCTTC. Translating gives CSATDPTGYAEQFF.

CDR3 sequence reads: CASSRGQGAYEQYV. In DNA, the CDR3 is TGTGCCAGCAGTAGAGGACAGGGAGCCTACGAGCAGTACGTC. This chain joins TRBV6-5 and TRBJ2-7, with TRBD1 matching over 8 bases. The CDR3 spans 14 residues. Germline trimming cut 5 bases from V and 2 bases from J; bases unmatched to any gene: 5. Germline CDR1 is MNHEY and CDR2 is SVGAGI.

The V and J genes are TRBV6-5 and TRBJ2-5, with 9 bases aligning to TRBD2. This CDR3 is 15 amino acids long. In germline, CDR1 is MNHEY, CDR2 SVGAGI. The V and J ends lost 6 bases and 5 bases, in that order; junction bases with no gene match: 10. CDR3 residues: CASRPWRGGTETQYF. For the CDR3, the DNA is TGTGCCAGCAGGCCGTGGCGGGGGGGCACGGAGACCCAGTACTTC.

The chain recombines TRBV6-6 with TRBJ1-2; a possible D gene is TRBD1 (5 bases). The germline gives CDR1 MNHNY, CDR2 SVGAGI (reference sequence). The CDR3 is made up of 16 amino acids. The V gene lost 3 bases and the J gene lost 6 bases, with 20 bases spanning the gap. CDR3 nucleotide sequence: TGTGCCAGCAGTTATTTTCAGTTGGGACCAGAGCATGGCTACACCTTC. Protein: CASSYFQLGPEHGYTF.

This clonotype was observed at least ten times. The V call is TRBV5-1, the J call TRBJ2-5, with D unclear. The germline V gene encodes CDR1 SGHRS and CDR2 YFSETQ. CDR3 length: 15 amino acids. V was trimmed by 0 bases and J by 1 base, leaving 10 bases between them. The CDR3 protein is CASSLGDTSQETQYF. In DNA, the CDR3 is TGCGCCAGCAGCTTGGGAGACACGAGCCAAGAGACCCAGTACTTC. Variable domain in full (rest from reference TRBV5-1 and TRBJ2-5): KAGVTQTPRYLIKTRGQQVTLSCSPISGHRSVSWYQQTPGQGLQFLFEYFSETQRNKGNFPGRFSGRQFSNSRSEMNVSTLELGDSALYLCASSLGDTSQETQYFGPGTRLLVL.

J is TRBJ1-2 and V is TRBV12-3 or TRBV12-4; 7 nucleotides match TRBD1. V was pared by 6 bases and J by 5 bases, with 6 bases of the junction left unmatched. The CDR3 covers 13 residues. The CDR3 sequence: CASRPQGRYGYTF. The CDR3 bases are TGTGCCAGCAGACCACAGGGGCGGTATGGCTACACCTTC.

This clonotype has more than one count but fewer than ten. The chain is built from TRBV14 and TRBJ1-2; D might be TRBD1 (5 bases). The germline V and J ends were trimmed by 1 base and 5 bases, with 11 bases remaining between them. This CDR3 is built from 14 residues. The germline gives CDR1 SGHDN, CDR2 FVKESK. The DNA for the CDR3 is TGTGCCAGCAGCCAAGCAGGGAGGGGTTATGGCTACACCTTC. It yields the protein CASSQAGRGYGYTF.